This T cell receptor beta chain emerged from a study of shared clonotypes between healthy human individuals. This table comes from immunoSEQ multiplex PCR, and its TCRdb copy is limited to in-frame clones, with some not included. The sample includes a few hundred thousand clones, 79% of them seen just once. The CDR3 length is 16 residues. Trimming removed 0 bases at V and 3 bases at J, with 12 bases between. Germline-derived CDR1 and CDR2 are SGHRS and YFSETQ. The V and J genes are TRBV5-1 and TRBJ1-4, with a possible D match to TRBD1 (6 bases). The source is a woman aged 40 to 49 in good health. Some clones in this sample may be carry-over from other donors' samples. The sample taken for sequencing was PBMCs. The DNA of the CDR3 is TGCGCCAGCAGCTTGGCCCCGACAGGCTCTAATGAAAAACTGTTTTTT. This encodes CASSLAPTGSNEKLFF.